The sequence of this TCR beta chain was determined in a study of post-analysis software for immune sequencing data (dated by TCRdb to about 2015). For the wider study: Relapsing-remitting, secondary progressive and progressive-relapsing multiple sclerosis were recorded as disease courses, and subtype annotation was lacking for some patients. The multiple sclerosis patient repertoires were compared with about a dozen previously published healthy control repertoires from donors aged about 6 to 28 years. A subset of samples was prepared in parallel using single-end sample barcoding, then pooled and co-amplified after Illumina adapter ligation. General conclusions and limits of the study: Roughly 5 TRBV segments, including TRBV5-6, TRBV5-1 and TRBV20-1, were significantly more frequent in patients than controls. The multiple sclerosis patient group was slightly younger than the control group. Compared with controls, multiple sclerosis patients had significantly lower normalized Chao1 diversity, a finding suggesting substantial peripheral T-cell clonal expansion. Strong co-clustering of samples prepared in the same batch was shown by direct clustering with F measure, prompting a batch-effect correction.

Library preparation used PCR. TCRdb records Illumina HiSeq 2500 as the sequencer. Unique molecular identifiers were incorporated into TCR beta cDNA libraries to reduce PCR and sequencing biases. Per 1 to 10 million input T cells, some 500,000 cDNA molecules were obtained, such that each molecule approximated one T cell. The patient libraries were prepared and sequenced using the same protocol as the earlier healthy control dataset. Within a given batch, samples were prepared together, multiplexed and sequenced on the same HiSeq lane. As for the original processing: Raw barcoded reads were processed with MIGEC, and single-read molecular identifier groups were discarded before consensus assembly and CDR3 extraction. Clonotype tables were post-analysed with VDJtools, and diversity was normalized by down-sampling all datasets to the smallest sample size. Repertoire overlap clustering matched CDR3 amino acid but not nucleotide sequences to correct batch-related cross-sample contamination. TCRdb cleaned the public reads at Q25 with fastp, built clones with MiXCR and kept in-frame beta chains. One record per CDR3 amino acid sequence lists the most common genes and DNA. None of the V and J calls come from the authors' own analysis; TCRdb made them. This sample has about 770,000 distinct CDR3 sequences in its table, and under 60% of those were observed once. The ten largest clones take up roughly 5.2% of the sample.

Counted from cysteine to phenylalanine, this CDR3 has 15 amino acids. Only the CDR3 DNA stays, 45 bases, in frame from base 1. The V end loses 2 bases and the J end loses 7 bases, and a stretch of 15 bases separates them. CDR1 and CDR2, per the germline V gene, are MNHEY and SVGAGI. To demonstrate the VDJtools post-analysis software, the study profiled TCR beta repertoires from the peripheral blood of some 13 young patients with multiple sclerosis. The patients with multiple sclerosis were children and adolescents between roughly 6 and 17 years of age. As to this clonotype: The antigen it binds to is not known. Base qualities were left out, and no much larger clone turns up one base away.

The sequenced sample consisted of blood. The sequence links TRBV6-5 to TRBJ2-1; the D gene is possibly TRBD1 or TRBD2, with 5 bases matching each. This sequence was found in a girl aged 5 to 17 with multiple sclerosis. This receptor has the CDR3 CASSYDPGPANEQFF. The DNA sequence is given as TGTGCCAGCAGTTACGATCCGGGGCCCGCAAATGAGCAGTTCTTC.